This TCR beta chain derives from a study of OX40 agonist ivuxolimab in advanced cancers. Study-wide background: In this trial design, patients received ivuxolimab intravenously at 0.01 to 10 mg/kg every 2 weeks. Regarding the study as a whole: Certain nonresponding patients likewise had low normalized T-cell clonal expansion. In the 0.1 to 3.0 mg/kg range, CD4+ and CD8+ blood T cells had expanded clonally by week 6.

The protocol was immunoSEQ multiplex PCR, while the TCRdb copy is restricted to in-frame clones and leaves out a portion. The sample includes 70,000 to 80,000 clones, over 80% of them seen just once. Sampled blood was obtained at baseline, cycle 4 day 1, and cycle 7 day 1. A remark on this clone: The antigen is undetermined.

Germline V CDR1 and CDR2: SEHNR, FQNEAQ (reference sequence). The CDR3 is 13 amino acids. V dropped 2 bases and J dropped 6 bases, with 8 bases sitting between them. Sample: CD4+ or CD8+ T cells sorted from blood, taken in a trial of the OX40 agonist ivuxolimab. The sequence came from an adult with an advanced solid tumor such as melanoma, head and neck, liver or kidney cancer. The chain couples TRBV7-9 to TRBJ2-1; no definite D call. CDR3 sequence (DNA): TGTGCCAGCAGCTTAACGTTCAGCAATGAGCAGTTCTTC. Encoded protein: CASSLTFSNEQFF.